This is a list of T cell receptor beta chains from one sample in a study of Graves' ophthalmopathy and Graves' hyperthyroidism. Each CDR3 protein is one row after TCRdb ran MiXCR on the multiplex PCR reads. The data hold about 550,000 distinct CDR3 sequences, with approximately 35% observed a single time. Input material: peripheral blood or thyroid tissue (not recorded which). The receptor set was obtained from an adult man with Graves' hyperthyroidism. The CDR3 runs from the conserved cysteine through the conserved F or W. The D gene is left open where the match is weak. Part of the rows lack a size; the others show once, few, many or a class for expanded clones.

j_call clone_size d_call v_call cdr3_aa cdr3_nt
TRBJ1-5 - - TRBV27 CASSEQGRQPQHF TGTGCCAGCAGTGAACAGGGTCGGCAGCCCCAGCATTTT
TRBJ2-3 - TRBD2 TRBV19 CASARLAGVADTQYF TGTGCCAGCGCGAGACTAGCGGGAGTGGCAGATACGCAGTATTTT
TRBJ2-7 - - TRBV25-1 CASVETGTSLYEQYF TGTGCCAGCGTGGAAACCGGGACATCCCTATACGAGCAGTACTTC
TRBJ2-5 many - TRBV20-1 CSARLPFQETQYF TGCAGTGCTCGACTACCCTTCCAAGAGACCCAGTACTTC
TRBJ2-3 - TRBD1 TRBV10-1 CASSDPWTGSTDTQYF TGCGCCAGCAGTGACCCCTGGACAGGGAGCACAGATACGCAGTATTTT
TRBJ2-7 many - TRBV20-1 CSAEPQDYEQYF TGCAGTGCTGAACCACAGGACTACGAGCAGTACTTC
TRBJ2-5 - - TRBV7-9 CASSLGGGAGGGETQYF TGTGCCAGCAGCTTAGGGGGGGGAGCAGGGGGAGGAGAGACCCAGTACTTC
TRBJ2-3 - - TRBV2 CASMTTLTDTQYF TGTGCCAGCATGACTACACTCACAGATACGCAGTATTTT
TRBJ1-2 few - TRBV7-2 CASSLGGTFYGYTF TGTGCCAGCAGCTTAGGGGGGACTTTTTATGGCTACACCTTC
TRBJ2-5 - - TRBV7-9 CASSLRSEGQETQYF TGTGCCAGCAGCTTAAGATCCGAGGGACAAGAGACCCAGTACTTC
TRBJ1-1 once TRBD1 TRBV29-1 CSVLRTGNTEAFF TGCAGCGTTCTACGGACAGGGAACACTGAAGCTTTCTTT
TRBJ1-5 - - TRBV6-1 CASSEGISGETQHF TGTGCCAGCAGTGAAGGTATTAGCGGGGAGACCCAGCATTTT
TRBJ2-2 many - TRBV7-6 CASSWEGAIGPTGELFF TGTGCCAGCAGTTGGGAGGGGGCGATCGGGCCCACCGGGGAGCTGTTTTTT
TRBJ2-7 many TRBD2 TRBV10-3 CAISDVTSGKYEQYF TGTGCCATCAGTGATGTAACTAGCGGGAAATACGAGCAGTACTTC
TRBJ2-7 many TRBD1 TRBV29-1 CSVELRDRASYEQYF TGCAGCGTTGAATTGAGGGACAGGGCCTCCTACGAGCAGTACTTC
TRBJ1-3 - TRBD1 TRBV12-3/TRBV12-4 CASSYSSFRRDRMGSGNTIYF TGTGCCAGCAGTTACTCTTCCTTTCGCCGGGACAGGATGGGCTCTGGAAACACCATATATTTT
TRBJ1-1 many - TRBV20-1 CSARGPAAMNTEAFF TGCAGTGCTAGAGGGCCGGCAGCGATGAACACTGAAGCTTTCTTT
TRBJ2-2 few - TRBV19 CASSIGQTTGELFF TGTGCCAGTAGTATAGGACAGACCACCGGGGAGCTGTTTTTT
TRBJ2-2 many - TRBV7-9 CASSHRDGNTGELFF TGTGCCAGCAGCCACCGGGACGGGAACACCGGGGAGCTGTTTTTT
TRBJ2-2 - TRBD2 TRBV12-3/TRBV12-4 CASRNIAGGTTGELFF TGTGCCAGCAGGAATATAGCGGGGGGAACCACCGGGGAGCTGTTTTTT
TRBJ2-5 many TRBD1 TRBV7-6 CASTLGQGGFGETQYF TGTGCCAGCACCTTGGGACAGGGAGGGTTTGGAGAGACCCAGTACTTC
TRBJ2-5 many TRBD1 TRBV5-1 CASSHDREETQYF TGTGCCAGCAGCCATGACAGGGAAGAGACCCAGTACTTC
TRBJ2-7 - TRBD1 TRBV7-2 CASSSAPGQGAGEQYF TGTGCCAGCAGCTCTGCCCCGGGACAGGGGGCAGGCGAGCAGTACTTC
TRBJ2-7 - TRBD2 TRBV9 CASSPLAGF TGTGCCAGCAGCCCTCTAGCGGGTTTC
TRBJ1-4 many - TRBV12-3/TRBV12-4 CASSLAGMWEKLFF TGTGCCAGCAGTTTAGCGGGGATGTGGGAAAAACTGTTTTTT
TRBJ2-6 - - TRBV2 CASRAGTGANVLTF TGTGCCAGCAGGGCCGGGACTGGGGCCAACGTCCTGACTTTC
TRBJ2-5 many - TRBV12-3/TRBV12-4 CASSWAGGQETQYF TGTGCCAGCAGCTGGGCTGGGGGCCAAGAGACCCAGTACTTC
TRBJ1-3 - - TRBV5-1 CASSLVPLSSGNTIYF TGCGCCAGCAGCTTGGTTCCTTTAAGCTCTGGAAACACCATATATTTT
TRBJ2-7 many - TRBV5-1 CASSPDPPRSYEQYF TGCGCCAGCAGCCCCGACCCCCCCAGAAGCTACGAGCAGTACTTC
TRBJ1-1 many - TRBV12-3/TRBV12-4 CASSWGMDAFF TGTGCCAGCAGTTGGGGGATGGATGCTTTCTTT
TRBJ2-5 many - TRBV4-1 CASSPTLRETQYF TGCGCCAGCAGCCCCACCCTCCGAGAGACCCAGTACTTC
TRBJ2-6 few - TRBV19 CASSIERGLGSGANVLTF TGTGCCAGTAGTATAGAAAGGGGCTTGGGTTCGGGGGCCAACGTCCTGACTTTC
TRBJ1-5 many - TRBV20-1 CSARTDNSNQPQHF TGCAGTGCGAGGACAGACAATAGCAATCAGCCCCAGCATTTT
TRBJ2-7 - - TRBV12-3/TRBV12-4 CASSLGDPSHEQYF TGTGCCAGCAGTTTAGGGGACCCCAGCCACGAGCAGTACTTC
TRBJ2-7 many - TRBV7-2 CASSLRQGKSYEQYF TGTGCCAGCAGCTTAAGGCAGGGAAAATCCTACGAGCAGTACTTC
TRBJ1-2 - - TRBV16 CASSPHRGYGYTF TGTGCCAGCAGTCCACACAGAGGGTATGGCTACACCTTC
TRBJ2-7 many - TRBV4-2 CASSQEYRDYEQYF TGTGCCAGCAGCCAAGAATACAGGGACTACGAGCAGTACTTC
TRBJ1-3 many - TRBV29-1 CSVKARGSENTIYF TGCAGCGTTAAGGCGAGGGGGAGTGAAAACACCATATATTTT
TRBJ2-7 - - TRBV2 CASSQDPWYEQYF TGTGCCAGCAGCCAAGATCCGTGGTACGAGCAGTACTTC
TRBJ2-1 - TRBD2 TRBV2 CASSEVGTSGGEEQFF TGTGCCAGCAGTGAAGTGGGGACTAGCGGGGGGGAAGAGCAGTTCTTC
TRBJ2-5 few TRBD2 TRBV5-6 CASSSLRLLAGSPETQYF TGTGCCAGCAGCTCTCTACGGCTACTAGCGGGGTCCCCGGAGACCCAGTACTTC
TRBJ2-7 many - TRBV5-5 CASSLGDSPYEQYF TGTGCCAGCAGCTTGGGGGACTCGCCTTACGAGCAGTACTTC
TRBJ1-2 many - TRBV19 CASFDRRGGYTF TGTGCCAGTTTTGACAGACGGGGTGGCTACACCTTC
TRBJ1-1 many - TRBV2 CASIAEGDAFF TGTGCCAGCATTGCCGAAGGGGATGCTTTCTTT